This T cell receptor beta chain was identified in a study of cytotoxic CD8 clonotypes in ibrutinib-treated CLL. Findings and caveats of the study: Rare overall, public clonotypes shrank or held steady under therapy.

This CDR3 has 16 residues. V was shortened by 3 bases and J by 4 bases, with 17 bases between the two germline ends. Germline CDR1 and CDR2: WNHNN and SYGVQD (reference sequence). Repertoires were generated with immunoSEQ multiplex PCR, while TCRdb's copy carries only in-frame clones and drops some. The table includes about 130,000 clones, 70% to 90% detected once. For this clone: The antigen remains undetermined.

The material sequenced was PBMCs, taken after 24 months of ibrutinib treatment. This chain uses TRBV10-1 with TRBJ2-3, with unresolved D. This TCR was sampled from a human donor with chronic lymphocytic leukemia. The CDR3 sequence: CASSDPPVAVSDTQYF. CDR3 coding DNA: TGCGCCAGCAGTGACCCCCCCGTGGCCGTCTCAGATACGCAGTATTTT.